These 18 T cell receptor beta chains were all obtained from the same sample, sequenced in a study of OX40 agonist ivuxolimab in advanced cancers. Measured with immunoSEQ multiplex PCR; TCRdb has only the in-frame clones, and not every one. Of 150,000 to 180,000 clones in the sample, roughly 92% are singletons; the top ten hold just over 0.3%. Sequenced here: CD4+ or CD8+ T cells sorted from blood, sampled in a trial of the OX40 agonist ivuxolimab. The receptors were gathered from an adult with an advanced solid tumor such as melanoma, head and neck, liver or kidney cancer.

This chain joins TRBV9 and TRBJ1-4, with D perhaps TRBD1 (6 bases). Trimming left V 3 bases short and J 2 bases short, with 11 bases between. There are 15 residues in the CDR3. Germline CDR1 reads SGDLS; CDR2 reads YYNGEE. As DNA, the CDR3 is TGTGCCAGCAGCGCATTCAGGGGCACTAATGAAAAACTGTTTTTT. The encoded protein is CASSAFRGTNEKLFF.

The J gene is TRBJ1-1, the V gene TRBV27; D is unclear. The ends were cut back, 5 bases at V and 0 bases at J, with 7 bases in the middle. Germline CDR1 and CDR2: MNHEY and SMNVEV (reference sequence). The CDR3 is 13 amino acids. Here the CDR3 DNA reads TGTGCCAGCAGTGGCTATTTGAACACTGAAGCTTTCTTT. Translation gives CASSGYLNTEAFF.

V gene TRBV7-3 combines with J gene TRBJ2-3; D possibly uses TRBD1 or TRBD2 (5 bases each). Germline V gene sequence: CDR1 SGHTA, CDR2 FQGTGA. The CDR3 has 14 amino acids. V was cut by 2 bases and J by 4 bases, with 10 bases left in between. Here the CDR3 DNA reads TGTGCCAGCAGCTTAGAGGGGTTCGCAGATACGCAGTATTTT. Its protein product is CASSLEGFADTQYF.

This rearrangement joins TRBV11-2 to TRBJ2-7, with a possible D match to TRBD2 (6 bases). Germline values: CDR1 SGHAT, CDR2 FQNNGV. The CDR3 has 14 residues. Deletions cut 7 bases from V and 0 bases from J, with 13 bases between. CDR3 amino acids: CASIPGVNSYEQYF. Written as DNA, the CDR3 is TGTGCCAGCATCCCGGGGGTGAACTCCTACGAGCAGTACTTC.

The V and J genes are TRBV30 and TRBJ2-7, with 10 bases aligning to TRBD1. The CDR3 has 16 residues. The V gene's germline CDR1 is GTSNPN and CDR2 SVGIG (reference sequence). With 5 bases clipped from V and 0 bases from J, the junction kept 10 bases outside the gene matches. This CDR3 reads CAWAAPGTGDSYEQYF. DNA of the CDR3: TGTGCCTGGGCAGCCCCCGGGACAGGGGACTCCTACGAGCAGTACTTC.

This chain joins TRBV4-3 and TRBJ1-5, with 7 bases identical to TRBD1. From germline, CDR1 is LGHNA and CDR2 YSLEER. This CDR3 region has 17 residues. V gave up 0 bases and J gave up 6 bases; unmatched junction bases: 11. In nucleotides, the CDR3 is TGCGCCAGCAGCCAAGATCTCGGGGCAGGGGGGGGTCAGCCCCAGCATTTT. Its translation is CASSQDLGAGGGQPQHF.

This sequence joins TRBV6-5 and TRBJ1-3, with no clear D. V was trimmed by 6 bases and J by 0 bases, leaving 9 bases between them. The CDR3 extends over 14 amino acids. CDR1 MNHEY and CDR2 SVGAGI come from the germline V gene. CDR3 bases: TGTGCCAGCAGAGGACGGGGCTCTGGAAACACCATATATTTT. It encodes CASRGRGSGNTIYF.

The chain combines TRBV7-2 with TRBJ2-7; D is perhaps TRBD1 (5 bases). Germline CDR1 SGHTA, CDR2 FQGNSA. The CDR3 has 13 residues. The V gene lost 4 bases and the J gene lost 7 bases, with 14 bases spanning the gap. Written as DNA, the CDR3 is TGTGCCAGCAGCTGGGTCGAGGCAGGGGAGCAGTACTTC. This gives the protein CASSWVEAGEQYF. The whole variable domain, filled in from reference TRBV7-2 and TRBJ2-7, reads GAGVSQSPSNKVTEKGKDVELRCDPISGHTALYWYRQSLGQGLEFLIYFQGNSAPDKSGLPSDRFSAERTGGSVSTLTIQRTQQEDSAVYLCASSWVEAGEQYFGPGTRLTVT.

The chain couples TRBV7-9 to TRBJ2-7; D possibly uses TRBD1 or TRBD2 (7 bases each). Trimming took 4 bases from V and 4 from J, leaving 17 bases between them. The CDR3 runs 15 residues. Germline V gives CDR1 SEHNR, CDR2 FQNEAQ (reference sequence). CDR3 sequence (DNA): TGTGCCAGCAGCTCCGGAGGGGGCGGGGGATACGAGCAGTACTTC. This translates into CASSSGGGGGYEQYF.

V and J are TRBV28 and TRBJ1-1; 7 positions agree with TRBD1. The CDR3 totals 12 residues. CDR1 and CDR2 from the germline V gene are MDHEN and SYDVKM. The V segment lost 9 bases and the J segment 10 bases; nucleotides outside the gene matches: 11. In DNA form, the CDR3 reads TGTGCCAGTTCCCCAGGGGGGGAGGGAGCTTTCTTT. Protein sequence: CASSPGGEGAFF.

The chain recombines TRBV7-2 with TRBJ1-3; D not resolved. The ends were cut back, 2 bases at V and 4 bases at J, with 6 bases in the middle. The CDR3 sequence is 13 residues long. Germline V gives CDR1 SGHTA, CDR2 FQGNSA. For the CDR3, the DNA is TGTGCCAGCAGCTTACCGGGGGGAAACACCATATATTTT. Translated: CASSLPGGNTIYF.

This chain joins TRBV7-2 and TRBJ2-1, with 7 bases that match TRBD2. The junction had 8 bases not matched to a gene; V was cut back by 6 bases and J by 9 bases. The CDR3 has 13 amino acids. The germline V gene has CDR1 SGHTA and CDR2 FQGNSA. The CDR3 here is CASRLRLAAEQFF. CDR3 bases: TGTGCCAGCAGACTACGACTAGCAGCTGAGCAGTTCTTC.

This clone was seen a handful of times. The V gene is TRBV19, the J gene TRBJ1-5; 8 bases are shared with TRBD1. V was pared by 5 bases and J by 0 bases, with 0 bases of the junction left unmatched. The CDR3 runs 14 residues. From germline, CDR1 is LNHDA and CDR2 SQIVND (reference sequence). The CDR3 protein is CASSDRGSNQPQHF. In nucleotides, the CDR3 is TGTGCCAGTAGTGACAGGGGTAGCAATCAGCCCCAGCATTTT.

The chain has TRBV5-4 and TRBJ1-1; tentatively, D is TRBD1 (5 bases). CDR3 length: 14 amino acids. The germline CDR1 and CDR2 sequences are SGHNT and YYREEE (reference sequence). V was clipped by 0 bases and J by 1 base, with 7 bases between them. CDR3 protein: CASSLDRTNTEAFF. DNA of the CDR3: TGTGCCAGCAGCTTGGACAGGACGAACACTGAAGCTTTCTTT.

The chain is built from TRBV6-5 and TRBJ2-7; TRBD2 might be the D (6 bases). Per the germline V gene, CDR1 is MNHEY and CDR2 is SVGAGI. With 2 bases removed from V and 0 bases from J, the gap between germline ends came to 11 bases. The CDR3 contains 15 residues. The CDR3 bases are TGTGCCAGCAGTTACCCGGGGGTAAGCTCCTACGAGCAGTACTTC. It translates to CASSYPGVSSYEQYF.

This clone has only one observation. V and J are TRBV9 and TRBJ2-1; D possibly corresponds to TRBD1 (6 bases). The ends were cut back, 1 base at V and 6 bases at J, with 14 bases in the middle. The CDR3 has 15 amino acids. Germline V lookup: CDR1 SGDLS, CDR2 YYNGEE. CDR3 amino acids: CASSVQGPRGNEQFF. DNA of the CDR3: TGTGCCAGCAGCGTACAGGGGCCAAGGGGCAATGAGCAGTTCTTC.

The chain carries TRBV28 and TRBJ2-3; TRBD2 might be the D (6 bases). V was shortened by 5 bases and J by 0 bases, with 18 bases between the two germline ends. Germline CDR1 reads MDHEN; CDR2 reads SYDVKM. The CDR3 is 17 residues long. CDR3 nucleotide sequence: TGTGCCAGCAGTCTGCCCGGGGGTAGCGGAAGCACAGATACGCAGTATTTT. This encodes CASSLPGGSGSTDTQYF.

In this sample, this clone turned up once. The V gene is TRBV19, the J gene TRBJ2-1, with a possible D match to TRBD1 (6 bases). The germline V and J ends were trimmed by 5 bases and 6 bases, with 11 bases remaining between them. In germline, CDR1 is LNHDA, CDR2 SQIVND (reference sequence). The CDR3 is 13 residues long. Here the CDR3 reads CASSRQDPNEQFF. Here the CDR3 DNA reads TGTGCCAGTAGTCGACAGGATCCCAATGAGCAGTTCTTC.